This T cell receptor (beta chain) was captured by sequencing in a study of prognosis after radiotherapy for stage I lung cancer. With V trimmed by 4 bases and J by 7 bases, 17 bases remained unmatched. Germline V lookup: CDR1 LGHDT, CDR2 YNNKEL (reference sequence). CDR3 size: 17 residues. A remark on this clonotype: A much bigger clone sits one base away, suggesting this may be a read error.

Multiplex PCR in two rounds served to amplify TCR beta CDR3 from genomic DNA. Primers specific to each TRBV and TRBJ gene were used in first-round PCR. TCRdb redid the calling of the multiplex PCR reads with MiXCR, one entry per CDR3 protein. This sample has 45,000 to 70,000 distinct CDR3 sequences; more than 25% occur once, and the top ten carry roughly 7.5%. V is TRBV3-1 and J is TRBJ2-3; TRBD1 agrees at 7 bases. The TCR was taken from a donor aged 50 or older with non-small cell lung cancer. Sequencing used PBMCs, obtained before or after stereotactic body radiation therapy (not recorded which). The CDR3 spells CASSPTPGKGGANTQYF. In DNA form, the CDR3 reads TGTGCCAGCAGCCCGACTCCGGGGAAAGGGGGCGCGAATACGCAGTATTTT.